Below are 22 T cell receptor beta chains sequenced from a single sample in a study of T cell responses to AZD1222 COVID-19 vaccine. The table came from immunoSEQ multiplex PCR; TCRdb's copy has only in-frame clones and leaves some out. The table shows roughly 95,000 clones, with around 89% occurring only once. Here the sequenced sample was peripheral blood, taken on day 0 of AZD1222 vaccination. These receptors were taken from an adult in good health.

This clone was counted once. V gene TRBV19 combines with J gene TRBJ2-2; a weak D match, TRBD1 (5 bases). CDR1 LNHDA and CDR2 SQIVND come from the germline V gene (reference sequence). The V end lost 1 base, the J end lost 0 bases, and 6 bases lay between the germline ends. The CDR3 is 15 amino acids. The CDR3 reads CASSIARANTGELFF. The CDR3 DNA is TGTGCCAGTAGTATAGCCAGGGCGAACACCGGGGAGCTGTTTTTT. The variable domain in full, with the rest retrieved from reference TRBV19 and TRBJ2-2, is DGGITQSPKYLFRKEGQNVTLSCEQNLNHDAMYWYRQDPGQGLRLIYYSQIVNDFQKGDIAEGYSVSREKKESFPLTVTSAQKNPTAFYLCASSIARANTGELFFGEGSRLTVL.

The rearrangement links TRBV6-1 to TRBJ1-6; the match to TRBD1 covers 7 bases. This CDR3 has 16 amino acids. V shed 4 bases, J shed 8 bases, and the junction held 11 bases outside the gene matches. Germline loops: CDR1 MNHNS, CDR2 SASEGT. CDR3 coding DNA: TGTGCCAGCAGTGGCGGTCTGGGACAGAGATATTCACCCCTCCACTTT. Residues: CASSGGLGQRYSPLHF.

This chain connects TRBV2 to TRBJ1-5; 8 nucleotides match TRBD1. CDR1 and CDR2 from the germline V gene are SNHLY and FYNNEI. The CDR3 is made up of 15 amino acids. V shed 6 bases, J shed 2 bases, and the junction held 6 bases outside the gene matches. The CDR3 coding sequence is TGTGCCAGCAGAGACAGGGGCGCTCGCAATCAGCCCCAGCATTTT. Its translation: CASRDRGARNQPQHF. Complete variable domain (other parts from reference TRBV2 and TRBJ1-5): EPEVTQTPSHQVTQMGQEVILRCVPISNHLYFYWYRQILGQKVEFLVSFYNNEISEKSEIFDDQFSVERPDGSNFTLKIRSTKLEDSAMYFCASRDRGARNQPQHFGDGTRLSIL.

The chain employs TRBV5-1 and TRBJ1-1, with 9 bases aligning to TRBD1. The CDR3 is 14 residues long. The V gene's germline CDR1 is SGHRS and CDR2 YFSETQ. The V gene end was trimmed by 4 bases and the J gene end by 4 bases; junction bases not matched to a gene: 5. CDR3 nucleotide sequence: TGCGCCAGCAGCCTTGACAGGGGGATCACTGAAGCTTTCTTT. Its protein is CASSLDRGITEAFF. Full variable domain (rest looked up from reference TRBV5-1 and TRBJ1-1): KAGVTQTPRYLIKTRGQQVTLSCSPISGHRSVSWYQQTPGQGLQFLFEYFSETQRNKGNFPGRFSGRQFSNSRSEMNVSTLELGDSALYLCASSLDRGITEAFFGQGTRLTVV.

This rearrangement joins TRBV5-1 to TRBJ1-6, with D tentatively TRBD1 (6 bases). Trimming pared 1 base from V and 11 bases from J, leaving 16 bases between. Per germline, CDR1 SGHRS and CDR2 YFSETQ. This CDR3 is 15 amino acids long. CDR3: CASSLWSQGTAPLHF. The CDR3 DNA sequence: TGCGCCAGCAGCTTGTGGTCGCAGGGGACTGCACCCCTCCACTTT.

V is TRBV19 and J is TRBJ2-7; 8 bases agree with TRBD1. There are 14 residues in the CDR3. Per germline, CDR1 LNHDA and CDR2 SQIVND (reference sequence). Trimming took 3 bases from V and 1 from J; bases not matched to a gene: 2. Here the CDR3 DNA reads TGTGCCAGTAGTATTTACAGGGGGTCCTACGAGCAGTACTTC. Translating it yields CASSIYRGSYEQYF.

CDR3 sequence: CAWDGQAYEQYF. The CDR3, as DNA: TGTGCCTGGGATGGACAGGCCTACGAGCAGTACTTC. This chain connects TRBV30 to TRBJ2-7; 7 bases agree with TRBD1. Per germline, CDR1 GTSNPN and CDR2 SVGIG (reference sequence). CDR3 length equals 12 residues. V gave up 5 bases and J gave up 2 bases; unmatched junction bases: 3.

This chain connects TRBV9 to TRBJ1-4; the D gene is possibly TRBD1 (6 bases). There are 15 residues in the CDR3. Germline V lookup: CDR1 SGDLS, CDR2 YYNGEE. The V gene lost 0 bases and the J gene lost 7 bases, with 13 bases spanning the gap. CDR3 protein: CASSVAGGAVEKLFF. In nucleotides, the CDR3 is TGTGCCAGCAGCGTAGCTGGGGGGGCGGTTGAAAAACTGTTTTTT.

The chain carries TRBV7-2 and TRBJ2-5, with 9 bases matching TRBD1. V lost 5 bases, J lost 4 bases, and 8 bases stayed unmatched. The CDR3 runs 15 residues. CDR1 and CDR2 (germline): SGHTA, FQGNSA. The DNA of the CDR3 is TGTGCCAGCAGCGGCCGGGACAGGGTAGGAGAGACCCAGTACTTC. It encodes CASSGRDRVGETQYF. Supplemented by reference TRBV7-2 and TRBJ2-5, the full variable domain reads GAGVSQSPSNKVTEKGKDVELRCDPISGHTALYWYRQSLGQGLEFLIYFQGNSAPDKSGLPSDRFSAERTGGSVSTLTIQRTQQEDSAVYLCASSGRDRVGETQYFGPGTRLLVL.

The V call is TRBV19, the J call TRBJ1-1; the D is unclear. Trimming pared 3 bases from V and 1 base from J, leaving 12 bases between. From germline, CDR1 is LNHDA and CDR2 SQIVND (reference sequence). This CDR3 has 15 amino acids. The CDR3 is CASSIPSGGNTEAFF. CDR3 sequence (DNA): TGTGCCAGTAGTATCCCCAGTGGCGGGAACACTGAAGCTTTCTTT.

The chain links TRBV28 to TRBJ2-5, with a possible D match to TRBD1 (6 bases). The V end was cut by 6 bases, the J end by 1 base, with 21 bases between. CDR1 MDHEN and CDR2 SYDVKM come from the germline V gene. The CDR3 is made up of 17 amino acids. The CDR3 sequence: CASSQRHRVLFQETQYF. The CDR3, as DNA: TGTGCCAGCAGCCAACGGCACAGGGTGTTGTTCCAAGAGACCCAGTACTTC.

The chain employs TRBV30 and TRBJ1-2; 9 bases align to TRBD1. The CDR3 consists of 13 residues. Germline V gene sequence: CDR1 GTSNPN, CDR2 SVGIG (reference sequence). V was clipped by 3 bases and J by 4 bases; unmatched bases: 3. The CDR3 nucleotides are TGTGCCTGGAGGGACAGGGGCCGCTATGGCTACACCTTC. Protein product: CAWRDRGRYGYTF.

The chain joins TRBV7-3 to TRBJ1-1; TRBD1 matches at 9 bases. J lost 0 bases, V lost 5 bases, and 4 bases had no gene match. This CDR3 spans 15 amino acids. Germline V gene sequence: CDR1 SGHTA, CDR2 FQGTGA. CDR3 nucleotide sequence: TGTGCCAGCAGCGAACAGGGGGCCATGAACACTGAAGCTTTCTTT. This encodes CASSEQGAMNTEAFF.

The chain combines TRBV5-5 with TRBJ2-1; 11 bases map to TRBD2. J was trimmed by 10 bases and V by 0 bases; bases with no gene match: 6. The CDR3 totals 15 residues. The germline V gene encodes CDR1 SGHKS and CDR2 YYEKEE (reference sequence). The DNA of the CDR3 is TGTGCCAGCAGCTTGGCTGGGACTAGCGGTCGGGAGCAGTTCTTC. Its protein is CASSLAGTSGREQFF. The whole variable domain, filled in from reference TRBV5-5 and TRBJ2-1, reads DAGVTQSPTHLIKTRGQQVTLRCSPISGHKSVSWYQQVLGQGPQFIFQYYEKEERGRGNFPDRFSARQFPNYSSELNVNALLLGDSALYLCASSLAGTSGREQFFGPGTRLTVL.

The rearrangement uses TRBV12-3 or TRBV12-4 and TRBJ1-5; D is ambiguous. The CDR3 has 13 residues. The V end was cut by 3 bases, the J end by 1 base, with 4 bases between. CDR3 nucleotide sequence: TGTGCCAGCAGTTTTCGGAGCAATCAGCCCCAGCATTTT. Translation: CASSFRSNQPQHF.

This clone was found a few times. V is TRBV11-2 and J is TRBJ2-7; 11 nucleotides align to TRBD2. This CDR3 is built from 15 residues. Germline assignment: CDR1 SGHAT and CDR2 FQNNGV. V shed 4 bases, J shed 1 base, and the junction held 3 bases outside the gene matches. CDR3 sequence (DNA): TGTGCCAGCAGCTCTAGCGGGAGGATGTCCTACGAGCAGTACTTC. This encodes CASSSSGRMSYEQYF.

V usage is TRBV5-8 and J usage is TRBJ2-1; TRBD1 aligns across 11 bases. CDR3 size: 17 residues. Germline lookup yields CDR1 SGHTS and CDR2 YDEGEE. V was pared by 3 bases and J by 7 bases, with 12 bases of the junction left unmatched. The CDR3: CASSSDDGTGGNNEQFF. CDR3 bases: TGTGCCAGCAGCTCGGATGATGGGACAGGGGGTAATAATGAGCAGTTCTTC. Combining the CDR3 with reference TRBV5-8 and TRBJ2-1 gives the whole variable domain EAGVTQSPTHLIKTRGQQATLRCSPISGHTSVYWYQQALGLGLQFLLWYDEGEERNRGNFPPRFSGRQFPNYSSELNVNALELEDSALYLCASSSDDGTGGNNEQFFGPGTRLTVL.

The DNA of the CDR3 is TGTGCCAGCAGCATCCATTCCGGGGACGGAGGAGAGAACACTGAAGCTTTCTTT. Translating gives CASSIHSGDGGENTEAFF. The chain uses TRBV21-1 and TRBJ1-1. TRBV21-1 is recorded as a pseudogene. The CDR3 has 18 residues.

The V gene is TRBV7-2, the J gene TRBJ2-3; D remains unclear. The CDR3 contains 13 residues. Deletions cut 1 base from V and 5 bases from J, with 7 bases between. Germline V CDR1 and CDR2: SGHTA, FQGNSA. CDR3 protein: CASSLGMVDTQYF. The CDR3 region has the DNA TGTGCCAGCAGCTTAGGGATGGTAGATACGCAGTATTTT.

This sequence joins TRBV21-1 and TRBJ2-1; the listed D gene, TRBD2, was not tested against the DNA. TRBV21-1 is a pseudogene. This CDR3 region has 14 residues. CDR3 sequence: CASSKEEREWEQFF. CDR3 sequence (DNA): TGTGCCAGCAGCAAAGAGGAGAGGGAATGGGAGCAGTTCTTC.

This clone was counted between two and nine times. The chain is built from TRBV7-9 and TRBJ2-5; TRBD1 matches 12 bases. The CDR3 spans 14 residues. CDR1 and CDR2 (germline): SEHNR, FQNEAQ (reference sequence). V shed 3 bases and J 5 bases; nucleotides not matched to a gene: 1. In nucleotides, the CDR3 is TGTGCCAGCAGCTTTGGGACAGGGGGCGAGACCCAGTACTTC. Translating gives CASSFGTGGETQYF.

The chain recombines TRBV6-5 with TRBJ1-5, with 8 bases lining up with TRBD1. CDR3 length: 14 amino acids. In germline, CDR1 is MNHEY, CDR2 SVGAGI. J lost 8 bases, V lost 2 bases, and 5 bases had no gene match. Here the CDR3 DNA reads TGTGCCAGCAGTTACACACAGGGGGGTGAGCCCCAGCATTTT. Translating gives CASSYTQGGEPQHF.